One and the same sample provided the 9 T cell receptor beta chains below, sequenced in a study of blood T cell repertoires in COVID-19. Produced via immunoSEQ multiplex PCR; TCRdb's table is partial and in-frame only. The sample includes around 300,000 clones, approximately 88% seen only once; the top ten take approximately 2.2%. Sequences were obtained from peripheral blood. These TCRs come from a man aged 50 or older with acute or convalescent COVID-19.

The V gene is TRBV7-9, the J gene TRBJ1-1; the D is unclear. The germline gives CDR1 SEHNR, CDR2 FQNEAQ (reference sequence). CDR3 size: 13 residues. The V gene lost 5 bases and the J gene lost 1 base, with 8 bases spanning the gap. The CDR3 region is CASSVQENTEAFF. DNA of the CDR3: TGTGCCAGCAGCGTACAAGAGAACACTGAAGCTTTCTTT.

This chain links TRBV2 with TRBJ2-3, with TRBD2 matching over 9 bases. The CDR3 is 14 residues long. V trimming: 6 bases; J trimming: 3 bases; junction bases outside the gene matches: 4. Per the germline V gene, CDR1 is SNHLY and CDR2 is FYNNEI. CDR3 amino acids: CASRPGLATDTQYF. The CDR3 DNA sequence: TGTGCCAGCAGACCCGGACTAGCGACAGATACGCAGTATTTT. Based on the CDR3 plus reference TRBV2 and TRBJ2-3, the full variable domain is EPEVTQTPSHQVTQMGQEVILRCVPISNHLYFYWYRQILGQKVEFLVSFYNNEISEKSEIFDDQFSVERPDGSNFTLKIRSTKLEDSAMYFCASRPGLATDTQYFGPGTRLTVL.

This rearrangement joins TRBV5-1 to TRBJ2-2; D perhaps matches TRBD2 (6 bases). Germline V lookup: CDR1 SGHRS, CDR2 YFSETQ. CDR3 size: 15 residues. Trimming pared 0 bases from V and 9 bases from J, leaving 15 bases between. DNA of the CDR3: TGCGCCAGCAGCTTGGCCTGGGGCGGGGAGAGGGAGCTGTTTTTT. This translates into CASSLAWGGERELFF.

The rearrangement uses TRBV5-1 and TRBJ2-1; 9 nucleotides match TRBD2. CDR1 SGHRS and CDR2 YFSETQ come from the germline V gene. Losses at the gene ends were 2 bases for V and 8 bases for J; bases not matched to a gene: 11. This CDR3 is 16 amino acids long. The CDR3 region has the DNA TGCGCCAGCAGCTTTACCAGCGGGGGGCCGGGGGATGAGCAGTTCTTC. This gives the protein CASSFTSGGPGDEQFF.

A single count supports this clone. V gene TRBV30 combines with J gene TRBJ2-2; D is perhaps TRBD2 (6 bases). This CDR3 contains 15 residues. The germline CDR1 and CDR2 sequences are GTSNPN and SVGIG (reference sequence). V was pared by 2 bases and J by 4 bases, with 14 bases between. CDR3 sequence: CAWSPSGAGTGELFF. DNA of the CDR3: TGTGCCTGGAGTCCCTCGGGAGCTGGCACCGGGGAGCTGTTTTTT.

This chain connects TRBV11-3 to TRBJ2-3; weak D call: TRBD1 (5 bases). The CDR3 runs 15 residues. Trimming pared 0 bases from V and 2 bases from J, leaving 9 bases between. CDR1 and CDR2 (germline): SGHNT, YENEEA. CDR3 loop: CASSLEAGNTDTQYF. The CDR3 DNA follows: TGTGCCAGCAGCTTAGAAGCAGGGAACACAGATACGCAGTATTTT.

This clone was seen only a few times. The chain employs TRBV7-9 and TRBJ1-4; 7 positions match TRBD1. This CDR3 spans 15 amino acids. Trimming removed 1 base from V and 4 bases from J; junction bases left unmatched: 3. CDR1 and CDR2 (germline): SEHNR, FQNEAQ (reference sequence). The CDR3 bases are TGTGCCAGCAGCTTAGGTGACAGGGATAATGAAAAACTGTTTTTT. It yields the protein CASSLGDRDNEKLFF.

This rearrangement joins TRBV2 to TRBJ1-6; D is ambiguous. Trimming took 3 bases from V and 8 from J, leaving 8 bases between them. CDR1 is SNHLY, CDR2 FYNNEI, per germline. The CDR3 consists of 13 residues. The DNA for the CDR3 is TGTGCCAGCAGTGAGGAGTCGGATTCACCCCTCCACTTT. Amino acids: CASSEESDSPLHF.

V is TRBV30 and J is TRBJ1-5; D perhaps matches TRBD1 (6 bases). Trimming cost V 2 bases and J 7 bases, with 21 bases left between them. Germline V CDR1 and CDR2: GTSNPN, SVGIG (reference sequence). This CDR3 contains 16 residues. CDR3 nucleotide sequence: TGTGCCTGGAGTCCGGTCGGACAGAACCTCGGGCAGCCCCAGCATTTT. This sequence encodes CAWSPVGQNLGQPQHF.